This is a list of T cell receptor beta chains from one sample in a study of T cell changes during pregnancy in multiple sclerosis. TCRdb's table, derived via immunoSEQ multiplex PCR, lists solely in-frame clones and lacks some. The repertoire holds roughly 32,000 clones, under 95% seen once, with roughly 0.4% in the top ten. Sequenced material: CD4+ T cells from peripheral blood mononuclear cells, taken in the second trimester of pregnancy. These receptors were taken from a female donor with multiple sclerosis, enrolled in a pregnancy study. Each CDR3 is given with its conserved first and last residue. Each record gives: J gene, D gene, clone size, CDR3 length, V gene, CDR3 DNA, CDR3 protein. D genes are given only for firm matches. Where a row states a size, it is once, few, many or the class of an expanded clone; other rows omit it.

TRBJ2-7	TRBD1	.	14	TRBV6-1	TGTGCCAGCACCGCCAGGGGGTCCTCCTACGAGCAGTACTTC	CASTARGSSYEQYF
TRBJ1-1	.	.	16	TRBV9	TGTGCCAGCAGCGTAGGTGCGGGTGGGGTAGACACTGAAGCTTTCTTT	CASSVGAGGVDTEAFF
TRBJ2-3	TRBD2	.	16	TRBV7-2	TGTGCCAGCAGCTCACAGAGCGGGAACGGGGCAGATACGCAGTATTTT	CASSSQSGNGADTQYF
TRBJ1-2	.	.	16	TRBV4-1	TGCGCCAGCAGCCAAGATGGCGGAGGGGCGGACTATGGCTACACCTTC	CASSQDGGGADYGYTF
TRBJ1-2	.	.	14	TRBV6-6	TGTGCCAGCAGTTACTCAGAACAGGGCGGCGGCTACACCTTC	CASSYSEQGGGYTF
TRBJ2-7	.	.	14	TRBV7-2	TGTGCCAGCAGCTTCTCTGGCACCTCCTACGAGCAGTACTTC	CASSFSGTSYEQYF
TRBJ1-5	.	few	15	TRBV7-2	TGTGCCAGCAGCTTTACAGGGTCGGGCAATCAGCCCCAGCATTTT	CASSFTGSGNQPQHF
TRBJ1-2	TRBD1	once	17	TRBV5-1	TGCGCCAGCAGCTGGAACCCGGGACAGCTAGACAACTATGGCTACACCTTC	CASSWNPGQLDNYGYTF
TRBJ1-4	.	once	14	TRBV30	TGTGCCTGGAGTGCATCCCACGCCAGGGAAAAACTGTTTTTT	CAWSASHAREKLFF
TRBJ2-2	.	.	13	TRBV30	TGTGCCTGGAGTGTACAGGCAACCGGGGAGCTGTTTTTT	CAWSVQATGELFF
TRBJ2-2	.	.	13	TRBV27	TGTGCCAGCAGGATACAGGGCCCCGGGGAGCTGTTTTTT	CASRIQGPGELFF
TRBJ1-2	.	few	14	TRBV18	TGTGCCAGCTCACCCGGTCCCTTTAACTATGGCTACACCTTC	CASSPGPFNYGYTF
TRBJ2-1	.	.	12	TRBV11-2	TGTGCCAGCAGCCTGCGGACGGGGGAAGCGTTCTTC	CASSLRTGEAFF
TRBJ2-3	.	once	16	TRBV7-9	TGTGCCAGCAGCCCGTTATTTCGCGGCCCCACAGATACGCAGTATTTT	CASSPLFRGPTDTQYF
TRBJ1-1	.	.	13	TRBV6-1	TGTGCCAGCAGTGAAGTTCAGTCCTCTGAAACTTTCTTT	CASSEVQSSETFF
TRBJ1-1	TRBD1	few	14	TRBV7-9	TGTGCCAGCAGCTTAGACAGGGGTCACACTGAAGCTTTCTTT	CASSLDRGHTEAFF
TRBJ2-1	.	.	15	TRBV2	TGTGCCAGCAGTGAAGCCGAGGGCGGCTACAATGAGCAGTTCTTC	CASSEAEGGYNEQFF
TRBJ1-2	.	.	13	TRBV10-1	TGCGCCAGCTCGATCCGCGTTAACTATGGCTACACCTTC	CASSIRVNYGYTF
TRBJ2-2	.	.	15	TRBV6-5	TGTGCCAGCAGTTACTTTTCACAGATCACCGGGGAGCTGTTTTTT	CASSYFSQITGELFF
TRBJ2-7	TRBD2	.	15	TRBV6-1	TGTGCCAGCACCGGTAGGACTAGCGGGAGCAACGAGCAGTACTTC	CASTGRTSGSNEQYF
TRBJ2-5	.	.	14	TRBV15	TGTGCCACCAGCAGACCGGGACGGGAGGAGACCCAGTACTTC	CATSRPGREETQYF
TRBJ2-2	.	.	13	TRBV2	TGTGCCAGCACTAAACTAGAAACCGGGGAGCTGTTTTTT	CASTKLETGELFF
TRBJ2-2	.	.	17	TRBV21-1	TGTGCCAGCAGCCCGGCGGGTTGGCGGGAGGACACCGGGGAGCTGTTTTTT	CASSPAGWREDTGELFF
TRBJ1-1	.	once	13	TRBV7-9	TGTGCCAGCAGCTTGAAACAGAACACTGAAGCTTTCTTT	CASSLKQNTEAFF
TRBJ1-5	.	.	14	TRBV7-2	TGTGCCAGCAGCGGTAACAGGGGCAATCAGCCCCAGCATTTT	CASSGNRGNQPQHF